This TCR beta chain was captured by sequencing in a study of control samples from healthy donors and cancer patients. TCRdb keeps only in-frame clones here, not all; method: immunoSEQ multiplex PCR. The data show some 5,500 clones, around 72% seen once. There are 16 residues in the CDR3. The V gene's germline CDR1 is LNHNV and CDR2 YYDKDF (reference sequence). V lost 5 bases and J lost 0; bases outside the gene matches: 8. The specimen was formalin-fixed, paraffin-embedded tissue. The TCR sequence derives from a male donor with melanoma. The V gene is TRBV15, the J gene TRBJ2-3; 7 nucleotides line up with TRBD2. The CDR3 sequence: CATSFHLAASTDTQYF. The CDR3 nucleotides read TGTGCCACCAGCTTTCATCTAGCGGCTAGCACAGATACGCAGTATTTT.